This TCR beta chain appears in the sequencing data of a study of T cell responses to AZD1222 COVID-19 vaccine. Study-wide results and limits: In a largely white British group with more females than males, clonal diversity was possibly underestimated. Unmutated variant regions are reportedly the target of nearly half of TCRs that are spike-specific.

As regards this clone: Its antigen is currently unknown.

The method was immunoSEQ multiplex PCR; TCRdb's version includes in-frame clones alone and lacks a portion of them. This table has 120,000 or so clones, roughly 85% appearing once. This TCR derives from an adult in good health. Sample: peripheral blood, taken on day 0 of AZD1222 vaccination.

This CDR3 is CASTPSRGGTDTQYF. The CDR3 DNA follows: TGTGCCAGCACCCCTAGTAGGGGTGGCACAGATACGCAGTATTTT. The V gene is TRBV7-8, the J gene TRBJ2-3, with D perhaps TRBD1 (5 bases). The CDR3 runs to 15 residues. Looked up from germline, CDR1 is SGHVS and CDR2 is FQNEAQ. Trimming left V 7 bases short and J 1 base short, with 15 bases between.